Included here is one TCR beta chain sequence, with context. Its antigen is not known. Clones were sequenced by immunoSEQ multiplex PCR, and TCRdb holds only the in-frame ones, with some missing. The data contain 95,000 to 150,000 clones, over 75% of them seen just once; the ten biggest clones take up around 3.1%. The data were obtained in a study of T cell responses to AZD1222 COVID-19 vaccine. Points from the study as a whole: Reportedly, nearly half of unique spike TCRs recognized epitopes outside B.1.351/B.1.1.7 mutations. Seropositivity was recorded at baseline in only a handful of AZD1222 recipients. Donors in the cohort were predominantly white British and more often female, and clonal diversity was possibly underestimated. Mapped onto spike, vaccine-associated CD4 TCRs spanned it and were dominant at 160-218 and 743-854.

Germline V gene lookup returns CDR1 SGDLS and CDR2 YYNGEE. V lost 1 base to trimming and J lost 8 bases; unmatched junction nucleotides: 5. This CDR3 region has 14 residues. This sequence joins TRBV9 and TRBJ2-1, with TRBD2 matching over 8 bases. This clonotype was obtained from an adult in good health. The specimen comprised peripheral blood, sampled on day 0 of AZD1222 vaccination. The CDR3: CASSVSASGYEQFF. DNA of the CDR3: TGTGCCAGCAGCGTATCTGCTAGCGGGTATGAGCAGTTCTTC.